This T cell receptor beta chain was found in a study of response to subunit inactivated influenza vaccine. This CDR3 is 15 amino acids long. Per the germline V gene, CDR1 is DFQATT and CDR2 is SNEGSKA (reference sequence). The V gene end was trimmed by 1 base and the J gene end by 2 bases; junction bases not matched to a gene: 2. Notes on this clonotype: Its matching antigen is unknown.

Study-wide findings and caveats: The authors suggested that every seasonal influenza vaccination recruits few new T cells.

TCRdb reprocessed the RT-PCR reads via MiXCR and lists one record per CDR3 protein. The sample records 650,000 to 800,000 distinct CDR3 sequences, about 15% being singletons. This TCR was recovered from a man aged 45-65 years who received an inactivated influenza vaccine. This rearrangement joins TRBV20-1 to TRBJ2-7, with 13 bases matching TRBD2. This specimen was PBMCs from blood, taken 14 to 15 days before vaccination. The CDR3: CSARGTSGSAYEQYF. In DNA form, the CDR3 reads TGCAGTGCTAGAGGGACTAGCGGGAGCGCCTACGAGCAGTACTTC.